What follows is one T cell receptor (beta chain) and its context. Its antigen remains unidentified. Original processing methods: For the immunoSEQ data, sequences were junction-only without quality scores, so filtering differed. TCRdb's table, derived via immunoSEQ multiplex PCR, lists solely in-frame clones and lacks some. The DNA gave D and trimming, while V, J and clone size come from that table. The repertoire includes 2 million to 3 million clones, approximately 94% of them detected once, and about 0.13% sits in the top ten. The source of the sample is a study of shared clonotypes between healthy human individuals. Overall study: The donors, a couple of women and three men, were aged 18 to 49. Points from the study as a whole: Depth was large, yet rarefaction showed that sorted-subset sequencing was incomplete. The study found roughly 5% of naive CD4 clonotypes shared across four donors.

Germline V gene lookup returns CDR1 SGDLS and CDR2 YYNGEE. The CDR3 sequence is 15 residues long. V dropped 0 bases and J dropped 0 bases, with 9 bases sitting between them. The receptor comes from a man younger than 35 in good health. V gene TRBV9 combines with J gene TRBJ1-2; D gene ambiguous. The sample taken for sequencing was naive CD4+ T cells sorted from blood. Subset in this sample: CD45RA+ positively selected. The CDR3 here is CASSVGDTTNYGYTF. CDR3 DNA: TGTGCCAGCAGCGTAGGGGATACGACTAACTATGGCTACACCTTC.